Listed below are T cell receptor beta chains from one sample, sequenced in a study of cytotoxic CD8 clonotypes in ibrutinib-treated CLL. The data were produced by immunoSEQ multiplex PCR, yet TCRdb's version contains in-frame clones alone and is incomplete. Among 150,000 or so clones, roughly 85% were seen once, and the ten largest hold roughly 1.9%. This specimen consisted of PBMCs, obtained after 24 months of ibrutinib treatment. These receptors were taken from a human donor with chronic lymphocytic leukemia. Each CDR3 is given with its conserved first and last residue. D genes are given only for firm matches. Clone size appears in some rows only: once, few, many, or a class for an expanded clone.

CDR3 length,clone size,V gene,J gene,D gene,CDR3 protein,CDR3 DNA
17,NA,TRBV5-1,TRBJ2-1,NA,CASSLGADWAGRNEQFF,TGCGCCAGCAGCTTGGGGGCCGATTGGGCAGGGCGGAATGAGCAGTTCTTC
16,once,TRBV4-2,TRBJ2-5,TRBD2,CASSRGLAGVQETQYF,TGTGCCAGCAGCCGAGGACTAGCGGGAGTTCAAGAGACCCAGTACTTC
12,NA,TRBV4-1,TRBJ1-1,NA,CASSRPYTEAFF,TGCGCCAGCAGTCGCCCGTACACTGAAGCTTTCTTT
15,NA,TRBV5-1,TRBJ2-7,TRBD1,CASVNRDRGNNEQYF,TGCGCCAGCGTTAACCGGGACAGGGGTAATAACGAGCAGTACTTC
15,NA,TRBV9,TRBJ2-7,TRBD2,CASSVGLAGNDEQYF,TGTGCCAGCAGCGTAGGACTAGCGGGAAACGACGAGCAGTACTTC
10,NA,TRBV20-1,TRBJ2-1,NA,CSAHQVQEFF,TGCAGTGCTCACCAAGTCCAGGAGTTCTTC
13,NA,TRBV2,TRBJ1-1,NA,CASSTDVNTEAFF,TGTGCCAGCAGTACGGACGTTAACACTGAAGCTTTCTTT
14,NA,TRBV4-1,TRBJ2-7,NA,CASSQRITAYEQYF,TGCGCCAGCAGCCAAAGAATCACGGCTTACGAGCAGTACTTC
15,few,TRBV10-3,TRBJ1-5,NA,CAISDSGQSNQPQHF,TGTGCCATCAGTGACTCAGGACAGTCCAATCAGCCCCAGCATTTT
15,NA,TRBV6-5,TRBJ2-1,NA,CASMADWSGNNEQFF,TGTGCCAGTATGGCCGACTGGAGTGGAAACAATGAGCAGTTCTTC
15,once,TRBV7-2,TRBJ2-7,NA,CASTKGGRAYYEQYF,TGTGCCAGCACCAAGGGGGGCAGGGCATACTACGAGCAGTACTTC
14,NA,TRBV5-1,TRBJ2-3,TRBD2,CASSPGGSADTQYF,TGCGCCAGCAGCCCGGGGGGATCCGCAGATACGCAGTATTTT
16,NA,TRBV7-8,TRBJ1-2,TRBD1,CASSARTGGSNYGYTF,TGTGCCAGCAGCGCAAGGACAGGGGGGTCAAACTATGGCTACACCTTC
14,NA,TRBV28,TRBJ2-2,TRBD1,CASRFRGRTGELFF,TGTGCCAGCAGGTTCAGGGGGCGGACCGGGGAGCTGTTTTTT
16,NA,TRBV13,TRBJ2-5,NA,CASSLARGPGGETQYF,TGTGCCAGCAGCTTAGCGCGAGGGCCTGGGGGAGAGACCCAGTACTTC
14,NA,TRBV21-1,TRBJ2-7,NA,CASRTEARLRFRYF,TGTGCCAGCAGAACCGAAGCCCGACTACGTTTTCGGTACTTC
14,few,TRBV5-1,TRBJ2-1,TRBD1,CASSLGGQAHEQFF,TGCGCCAGCAGCTTGGGGGGACAGGCCCATGAGCAGTTCTTC
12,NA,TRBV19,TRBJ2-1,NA,CASHGPGREQFF,TGTGCCAGTCACGGTCCCGGGCGTGAGCAGTTCTTC
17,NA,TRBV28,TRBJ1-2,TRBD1,CASLSFGTGGIVYGYTF,TGTGCCAGCTTAAGTTTCGGGACAGGGGGTATCGTCTATGGCTACACCTTC
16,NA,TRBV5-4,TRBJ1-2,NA,CASSLLGRGRGYGYTF,TGTGCCAGCAGCCTCTTAGGCCGGGGCAGGGGCTATGGCTACACCTTC
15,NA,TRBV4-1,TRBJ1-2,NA,CASSQDWVTSYGYTF,TGCGCCAGCAGCCAAGATTGGGTCACCTCCTATGGCTACACCTTC
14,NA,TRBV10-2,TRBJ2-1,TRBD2,CASSERGGRNEQFF,TGCGCCAGCAGTGAGCGGGGGGGCCGGAATGAGCAGTTCTTC
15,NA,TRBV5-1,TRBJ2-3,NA,CASSLATSTPDTQYF,TGCGCCAGCAGCTTGGCGACTTCTACCCCAGATACGCAGTATTTT
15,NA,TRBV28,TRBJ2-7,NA,CASRTLYRGGYEQYF,TGTGCCAGCAGAACCCTCTACAGGGGAGGTTACGAGCAGTACTTC
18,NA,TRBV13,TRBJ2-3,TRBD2,CASSLRPWLAGRADTQYF,TGTGCCAGCAGCTTACGCCCTTGGCTAGCGGGTAGGGCAGATACGCAGTATTTT